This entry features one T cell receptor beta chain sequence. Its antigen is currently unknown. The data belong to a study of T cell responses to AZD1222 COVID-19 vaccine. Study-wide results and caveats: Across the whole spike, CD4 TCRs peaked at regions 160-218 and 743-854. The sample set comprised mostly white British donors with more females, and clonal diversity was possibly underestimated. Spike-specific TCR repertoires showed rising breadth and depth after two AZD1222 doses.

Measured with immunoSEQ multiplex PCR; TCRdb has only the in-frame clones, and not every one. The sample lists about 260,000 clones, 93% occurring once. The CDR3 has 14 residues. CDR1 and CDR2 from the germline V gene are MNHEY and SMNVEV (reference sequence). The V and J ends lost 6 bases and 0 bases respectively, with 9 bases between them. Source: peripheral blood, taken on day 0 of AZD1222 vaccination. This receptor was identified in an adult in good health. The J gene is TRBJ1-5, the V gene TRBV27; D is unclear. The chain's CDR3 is CASSEVYSNQPQHF. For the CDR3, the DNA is TGTGCCAGCAGCGAAGTATATAGCAATCAGCCCCAGCATTTT.